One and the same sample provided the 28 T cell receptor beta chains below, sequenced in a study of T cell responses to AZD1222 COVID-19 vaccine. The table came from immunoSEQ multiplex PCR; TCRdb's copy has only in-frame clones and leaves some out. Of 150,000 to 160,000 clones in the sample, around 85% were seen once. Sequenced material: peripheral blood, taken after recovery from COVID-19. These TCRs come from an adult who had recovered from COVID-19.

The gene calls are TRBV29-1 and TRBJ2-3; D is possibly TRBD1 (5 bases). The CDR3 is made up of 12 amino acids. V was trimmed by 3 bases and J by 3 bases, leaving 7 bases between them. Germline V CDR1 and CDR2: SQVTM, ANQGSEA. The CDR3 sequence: CSVDQGTDTQYF. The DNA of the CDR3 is TGCAGCGTTGATCAGGGAACAGATACGCAGTATTTT.

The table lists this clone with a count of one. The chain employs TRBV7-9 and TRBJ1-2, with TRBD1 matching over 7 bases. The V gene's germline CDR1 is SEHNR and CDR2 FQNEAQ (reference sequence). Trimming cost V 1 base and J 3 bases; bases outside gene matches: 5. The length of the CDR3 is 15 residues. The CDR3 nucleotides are TGTGCCAGCAGCTTAGGAAAGGGGACAGACTATGGCTACACCTTC. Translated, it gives CASSLGKGTDYGYTF.

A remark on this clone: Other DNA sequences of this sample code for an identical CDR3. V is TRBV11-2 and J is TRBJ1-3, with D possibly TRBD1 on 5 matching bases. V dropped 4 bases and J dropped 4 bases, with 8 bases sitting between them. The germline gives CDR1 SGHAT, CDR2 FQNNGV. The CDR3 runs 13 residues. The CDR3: CASSSDRGNTIYF. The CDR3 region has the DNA TGTGCCAGCAGCTCTGACAGAGGAAACACCATATATTTT.

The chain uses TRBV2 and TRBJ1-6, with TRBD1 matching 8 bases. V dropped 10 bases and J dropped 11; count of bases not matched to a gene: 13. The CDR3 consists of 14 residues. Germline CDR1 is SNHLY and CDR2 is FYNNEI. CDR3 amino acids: CATLRGQEIPPLHF. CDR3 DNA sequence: TGTGCCACCCTCCGGGGACAGGAGATTCCACCCCTCCACTTT.

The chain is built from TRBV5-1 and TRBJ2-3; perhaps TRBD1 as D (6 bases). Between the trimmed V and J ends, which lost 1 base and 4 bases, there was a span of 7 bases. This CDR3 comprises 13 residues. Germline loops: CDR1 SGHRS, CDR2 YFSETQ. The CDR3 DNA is TGCGCCAGCAGCTTGACAGGGTCAGATACGCAGTATTTT. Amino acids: CASSLTGSDTQYF.

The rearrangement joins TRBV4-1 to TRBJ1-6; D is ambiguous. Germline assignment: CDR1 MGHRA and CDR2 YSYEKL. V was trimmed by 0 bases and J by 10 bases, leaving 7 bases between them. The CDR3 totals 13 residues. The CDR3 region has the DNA TGCGCCAGCAGCCAAGAAACACAATCACCCCTCCACTTT. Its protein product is CASSQETQSPLHF.

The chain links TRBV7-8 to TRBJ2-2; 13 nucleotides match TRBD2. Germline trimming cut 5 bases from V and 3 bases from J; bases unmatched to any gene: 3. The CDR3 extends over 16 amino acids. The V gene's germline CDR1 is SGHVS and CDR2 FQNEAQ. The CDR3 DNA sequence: TGTGCCAGCAGCGAGGGACTAGCGGGGTACACCGGGGAGCTGTTTTTT. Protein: CASSEGLAGYTGELFF.

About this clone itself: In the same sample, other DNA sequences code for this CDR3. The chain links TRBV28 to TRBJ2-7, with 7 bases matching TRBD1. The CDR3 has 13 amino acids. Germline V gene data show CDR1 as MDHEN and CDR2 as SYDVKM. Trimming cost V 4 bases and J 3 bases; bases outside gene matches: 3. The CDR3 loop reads CASSSGQDYEQYF. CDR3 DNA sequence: TGTGCCAGCAGTTCCGGACAGGACTACGAGCAGTACTTC.

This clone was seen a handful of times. The DNA for the CDR3 is TGCGCCAGCAGCTTGTGGGCTAGCGGGGAACAAGAGACCCAGTACTTC. Translating gives CASSLWASGEQETQYF. The V gene is TRBV5-1, the J gene TRBJ2-5; 9 bases are a match to TRBD2. The CDR3 contains 16 residues. Germline CDR1 reads SGHRS; CDR2 reads YFSETQ. With 1 base clipped from V and 2 bases from J, the junction kept 6 bases outside the gene matches.

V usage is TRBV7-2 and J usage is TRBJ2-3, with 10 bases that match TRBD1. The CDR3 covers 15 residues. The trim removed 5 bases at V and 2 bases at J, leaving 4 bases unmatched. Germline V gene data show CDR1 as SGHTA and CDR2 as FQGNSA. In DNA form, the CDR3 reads TGTGCCAGCAGCACGGGACAGGGGCTCACAGATACGCAGTATTTT. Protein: CASSTGQGLTDTQYF. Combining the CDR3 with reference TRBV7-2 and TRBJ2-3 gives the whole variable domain GAGVSQSPSNKVTEKGKDVELRCDPISGHTALYWYRQSLGQGLEFLIYFQGNSAPDKSGLPSDRFSAERTGGSVSTLTIQRTQQEDSAVYLCASSTGQGLTDTQYFGPGTRLTVL.

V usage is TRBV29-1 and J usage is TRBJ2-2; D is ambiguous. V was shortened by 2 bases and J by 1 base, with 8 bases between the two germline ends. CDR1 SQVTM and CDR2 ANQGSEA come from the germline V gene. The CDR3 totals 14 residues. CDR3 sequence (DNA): TGCAGCGTTGAACGCAGGAAGAACACCGGGGAGCTGTTTTTT. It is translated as CSVERRKNTGELFF.

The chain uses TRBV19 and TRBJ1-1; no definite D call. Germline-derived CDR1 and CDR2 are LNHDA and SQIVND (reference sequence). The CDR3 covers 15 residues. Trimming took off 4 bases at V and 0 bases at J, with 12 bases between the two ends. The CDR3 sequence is CASSTIEGLNTEAFF. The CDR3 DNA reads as TGTGCCAGTAGTACCATAGAGGGCCTGAACACTGAAGCTTTCTTT.

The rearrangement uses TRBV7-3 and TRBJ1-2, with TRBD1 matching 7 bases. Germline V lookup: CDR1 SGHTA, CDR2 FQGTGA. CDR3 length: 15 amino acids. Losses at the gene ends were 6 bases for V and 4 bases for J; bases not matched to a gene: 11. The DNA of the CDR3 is TGTGCCAGCAGGTTACATTCGGGACAGCCCTATGGCTACACCTTC. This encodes CASRLHSGQPYGYTF.

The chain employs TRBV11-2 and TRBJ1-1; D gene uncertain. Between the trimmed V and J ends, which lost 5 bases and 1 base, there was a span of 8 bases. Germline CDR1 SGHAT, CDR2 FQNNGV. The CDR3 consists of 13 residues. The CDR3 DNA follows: TGTGCCAGCAGCCGAGGTCGGAACACTGAAGCTTTCTTT. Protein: CASSRGRNTEAFF.

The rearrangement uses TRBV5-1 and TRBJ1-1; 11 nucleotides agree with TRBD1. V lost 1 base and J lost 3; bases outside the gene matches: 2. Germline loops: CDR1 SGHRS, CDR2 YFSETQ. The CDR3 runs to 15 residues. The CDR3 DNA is TGCGCCAGCAGCTTGATGGGACAGGGGGACACTGAAGCTTTCTTT. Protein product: CASSLMGQGDTEAFF.

The CDR3 reads CASSPTGLGLNTEAFF. CDR3 in DNA: TGTGCCAGCAGCCCTACTGGCCTGGGGCTGAACACTGAAGCTTTCTTT. This sequence joins TRBV11-1 and TRBJ1-1; maybe TRBD1 (5 bases). Looked up from germline, CDR1 is SGHAT and CDR2 is FQDESV (reference sequence). V was trimmed by 5 bases and J by 0 bases, leaving 16 bases between them. The CDR3 sequence is 16 residues long.

DNA for the CDR3: TGTGCCAGCAGTGAAGGGGGCTATAGCTCCTACGAGCAGTACTTC. Protein product: CASSEGGYSSYEQYF. The chain is built from TRBV2 and TRBJ2-7; maybe TRBD1 (5 bases). V was shortened by 1 base and J by 0 bases, with 10 bases between the two germline ends. Germline loops: CDR1 SNHLY, CDR2 FYNNEI. CDR3 length: 15 residues.

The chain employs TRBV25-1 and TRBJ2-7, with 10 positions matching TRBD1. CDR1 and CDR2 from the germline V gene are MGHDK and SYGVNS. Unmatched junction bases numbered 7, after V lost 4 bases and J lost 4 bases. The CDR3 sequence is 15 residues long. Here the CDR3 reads CASSAMGQGMYEQYF. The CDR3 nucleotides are TGTGCCAGCAGTGCTATGGGACAGGGGATGTACGAGCAGTACTTC.

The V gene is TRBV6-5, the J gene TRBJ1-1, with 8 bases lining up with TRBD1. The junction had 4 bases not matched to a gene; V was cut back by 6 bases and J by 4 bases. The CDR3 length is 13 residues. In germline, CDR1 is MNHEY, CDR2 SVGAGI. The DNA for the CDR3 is TGTGCCAGCAGCGTCACAGGGGGCACTGAAGCTTTCTTT. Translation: CASSVTGGTEAFF.

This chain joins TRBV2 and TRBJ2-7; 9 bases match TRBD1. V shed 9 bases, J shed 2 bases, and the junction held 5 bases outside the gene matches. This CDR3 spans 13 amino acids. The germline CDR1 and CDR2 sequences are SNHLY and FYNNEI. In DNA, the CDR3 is TGTGCCAGAAGGAGGACAGGGGCCTACGAGCAGTACTTC. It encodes CARRRTGAYEQYF.

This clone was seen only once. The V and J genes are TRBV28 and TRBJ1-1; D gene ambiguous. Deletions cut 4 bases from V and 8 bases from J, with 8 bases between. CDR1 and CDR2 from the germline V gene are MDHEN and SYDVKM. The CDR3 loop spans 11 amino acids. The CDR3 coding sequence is TGTGCCAGCAGTTCCCCCCGGGAAGCTTTCTTT. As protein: CASSSPREAFF.

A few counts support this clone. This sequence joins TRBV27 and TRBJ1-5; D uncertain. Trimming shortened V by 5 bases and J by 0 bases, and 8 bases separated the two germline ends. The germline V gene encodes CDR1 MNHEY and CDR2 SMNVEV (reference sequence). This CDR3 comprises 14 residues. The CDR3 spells CASSPVHSNQPQHF. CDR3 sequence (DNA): TGTGCCAGCAGTCCGGTCCATAGCAATCAGCCCCAGCATTTT.

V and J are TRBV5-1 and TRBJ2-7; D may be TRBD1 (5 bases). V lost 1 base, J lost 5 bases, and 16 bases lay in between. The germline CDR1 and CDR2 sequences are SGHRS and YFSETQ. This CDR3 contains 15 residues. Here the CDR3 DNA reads TGCGCCAGCAGCTTGTTGGTCTCAGGGTCCCACGAGCAGTACTTC. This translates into CASSLLVSGSHEQYF.

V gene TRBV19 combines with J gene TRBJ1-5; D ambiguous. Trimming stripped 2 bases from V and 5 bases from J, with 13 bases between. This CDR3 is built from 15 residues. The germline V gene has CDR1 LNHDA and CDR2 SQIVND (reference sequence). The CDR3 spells CASSISRPRDQPQHF. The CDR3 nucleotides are TGTGCCAGTAGTATATCCCGGCCCCGGGATCAGCCCCAGCATTTT. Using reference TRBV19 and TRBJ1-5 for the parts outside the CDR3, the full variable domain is DGGITQSPKYLFRKEGQNVTLSCEQNLNHDAMYWYRQDPGQGLRLIYYSQIVNDFQKGDIAEGYSVSREKKESFPLTVTSAQKNPTAFYLCASSISRPRDQPQHFGDGTRLSIL.

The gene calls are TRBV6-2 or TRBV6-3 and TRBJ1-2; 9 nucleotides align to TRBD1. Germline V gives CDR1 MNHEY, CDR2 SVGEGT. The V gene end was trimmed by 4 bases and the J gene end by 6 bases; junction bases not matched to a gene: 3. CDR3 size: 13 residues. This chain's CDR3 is CASSWDRAHGYTF. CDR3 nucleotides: TGTGCCAGCAGTTGGGACAGGGCTCATGGCTACACCTTC.

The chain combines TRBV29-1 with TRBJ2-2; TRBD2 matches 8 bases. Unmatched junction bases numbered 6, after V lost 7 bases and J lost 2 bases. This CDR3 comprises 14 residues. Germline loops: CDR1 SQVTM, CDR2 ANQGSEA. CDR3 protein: CSATLAVNTGELFF. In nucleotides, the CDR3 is TGCAGCGCCACACTAGCGGTTAACACCGGGGAGCTGTTTTTT.

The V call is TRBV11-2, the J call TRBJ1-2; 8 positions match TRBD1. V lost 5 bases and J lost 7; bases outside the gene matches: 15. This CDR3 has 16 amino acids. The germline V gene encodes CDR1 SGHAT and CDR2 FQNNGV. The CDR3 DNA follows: TGTGCCAGCAGCGTCAAAGCAGGGGGCCTTGGTTCTGGCTACACCTTC. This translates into CASSVKAGGLGSGYTF.

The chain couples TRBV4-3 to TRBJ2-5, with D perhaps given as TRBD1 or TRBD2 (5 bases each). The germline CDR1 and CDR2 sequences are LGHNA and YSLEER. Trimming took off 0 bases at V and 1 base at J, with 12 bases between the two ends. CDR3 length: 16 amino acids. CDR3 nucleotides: TGCGCCAGCAGCCAAGAAGGGGAGCCCGGCCAAGAGACCCAGTACTTC. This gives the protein CASSQEGEPGQETQYF.